The rows below give T cell receptor beta chains drawn from one sample of a study of post-analysis software for immune sequencing data. TCRdb reanalysed the PCR reads using MiXCR and keeps one entry per CDR3 protein. Of around 700,000 distinct CDR3 sequences detected, 59% appear once; the ten largest clones hold about 11%. Sequencing was done on a sample of blood. The receptors here all came from a girl aged 2 to 10 with multiple sclerosis. CDR3s include the opening cysteine and the closing phenylalanine or tryptophan. A D gene is named only where the DNA matches it firmly. Rows may omit the clone size; those that give it use once, few, many or a size class.

V gene	J gene	clone size	CDR3 length	D gene	CDR3 protein	CDR3 DNA
TRBV6-5	TRBJ2-7	-	16	TRBD1	CASSYSSGQVSYEQYF	TGTGCCAGCAGTTACTCGTCGGGACAGGTCTCCTACGAGCAGTACTTC
TRBV20-1	TRBJ1-3	-	14	-	CSAIFRGSGNTIYF	TGCAGTGCCATTTTTAGGGGATCCGGAAACACCATATATTTT
TRBV10-2	TRBJ1-1	few	14	TRBD1	CASSEDRGRTEAFF	TGCGCCAGCAGTGAGGACAGGGGTCGAACTGAAGCTTTCTTT
TRBV20-1	TRBJ2-3	-	16	-	CSASHRGGGGEDTQYF	TGCAGTGCTAGCCATCGGGGAGGGGGCGGAGAAGATACGCAGTATTTT
TRBV7-2	TRBJ1-2	few	15	TRBD1	CASTPDRGLSYGYTF	TGTGCCAGCACCCCGGACAGGGGGCTGAGCTATGGCTACACCTTC
TRBV4-2	TRBJ1-6	-	13	-	CASSQDRNSPLHF	TGTGCCAGCAGCCAAGATCGAAATTCACCCCTCCACTTT
TRBV13	TRBJ2-5	-	15	TRBD1	CASSSVDRYQETQYF	TGTGCCAGCAGCTCCGTGGACAGGTACCAAGAGACCCAGTACTTC
TRBV14	TRBJ2-1	-	18	-	CASRLSASRALSYNEQFF	TGTGCCAGCCGCCTATCCGCGAGCAGGGCCCTCTCCTACAATGAGCAGTTCTTC
TRBV18	TRBJ1-6	-	13	TRBD1	CASSSDRGSPLHF	TGTGCCAGCTCTTCCGACAGGGGTTCACCCCTCCACTTT
TRBV29-1	TRBJ2-5	few	13	-	CSVDRGLQETQYF	TGCAGCGTTGACCGGGGCCTACAAGAGACCCAGTACTTC
TRBV10-3	TRBJ2-3	-	13	-	CAILAGPTDTQYF	TGTGCCATCCTAGCAGGTCCCACAGATACGCAGTATTTT